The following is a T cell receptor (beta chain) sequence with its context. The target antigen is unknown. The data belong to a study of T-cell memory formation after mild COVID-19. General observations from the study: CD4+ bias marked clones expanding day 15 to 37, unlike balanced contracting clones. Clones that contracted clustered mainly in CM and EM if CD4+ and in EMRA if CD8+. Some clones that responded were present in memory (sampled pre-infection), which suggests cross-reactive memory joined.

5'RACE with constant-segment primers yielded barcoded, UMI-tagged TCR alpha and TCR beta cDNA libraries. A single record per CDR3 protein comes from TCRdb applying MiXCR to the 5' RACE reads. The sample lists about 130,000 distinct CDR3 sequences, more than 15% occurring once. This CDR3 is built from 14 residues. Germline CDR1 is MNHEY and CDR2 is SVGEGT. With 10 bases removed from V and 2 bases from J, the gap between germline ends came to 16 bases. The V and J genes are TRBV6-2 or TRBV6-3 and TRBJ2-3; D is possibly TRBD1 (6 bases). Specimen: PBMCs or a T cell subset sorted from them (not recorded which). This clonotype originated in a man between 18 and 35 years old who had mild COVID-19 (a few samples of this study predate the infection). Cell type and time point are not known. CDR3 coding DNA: TGTGCCACCCAGGGACACCAGTTCACAGATACGCAGTATTTT. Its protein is CATQGHQFTDTQYF.